One T cell receptor beta chain is described in this entry. Its specificity is unknown. The CDR3 runs 13 residues. The germline CDR1 and CDR2 sequences are SQVTM and ANQGSEA. V dropped 7 bases and J dropped 4; count of bases not matched to a gene: 7. These data come from a study of CD8 T cells in Susac syndrome. The patients with Susac syndrome were individuals who fulfilled the recently defined diagnostic criteria for disease that was either definite or probable. An amount of RNA that ranged from roughly 0.5 to 1 ug was reverse transcribed with random hexamers. Multiplex PCR with immunoSEQ amplified the TCR beta CDR3 across 54 Vbeta and 13 Jbeta. MiXCR, applied by TCRdb to the immunoSEQ multiplex PCR reads, yields one record per CDR3 protein. Among about 120,000 distinct CDR3 sequences listed, roughly 94% were seen once. Regarding the study as a whole: The total CD8+ repertoires yielded 15 to 20 Susac-specific public clones and the CD8+ TEMRA repertoires yielded about five.

This clonotype was sampled from a human donor with Susac syndrome. This rearrangement joins TRBV29-1 to TRBJ2-7, with 10 bases identical to TRBD1. The source material was CD8+ T cells from PBMCs. This CDR3 reads CSARPGQGYEQYF. CDR3 sequence (DNA): TGCAGCGCCCGACCGGGACAGGGGTACGAGCAGTACTTC.